This entry is about one TCR beta chain. This sequence may be a read error, since a much larger clone differs from it by one base. Germline V gene data show CDR1 as SGHTA and CDR2 as FQGTGA. The V end lost 3 bases, the J end lost 1 base, and 10 bases lay between the germline ends. The CDR3 totals 15 residues. The sample originates from a study of patients with pleural tuberculosis. TCRdb called the reads again in MiXCR, with one record for every CDR3 protein. This sample carries 25,000 to 30,000 distinct CDR3 sequences, 15% to 20% of them seen once, and the ten largest clones take 3.5%. The chain links TRBV7-3 to TRBJ2-1; tentatively, D is TRBD1 or TRBD2 (5 bases each). The sample taken for sequencing was peripheral blood. This receptor was obtained from a human donor with pleural tuberculosis. The CDR3 region is CASSFYGASYNEQFF. DNA of the CDR3: TGTGCCAGCAGCTTCTACGGGGCTTCCTACAATGAGCAGTTCTTC.